This is a list of T cell receptor beta chains from one sample in a study of T-cell reconstitution after alpha-beta-depleted transplantation in children. TCRdb reprocessed the PCR reads with MiXCR, giving one entry per CDR3 protein. The sample contains 150,000 to 200,000 distinct CDR3 sequences, about 6.3% of which appear only once. The specimen was PBMCs from the stem cell graft donor, collected from the stem cell graft. These receptors were obtained from a human donor who donated a stem cell graft to a child with Wiskott-Aldrich syndrome. CDR3s include the opening cysteine and the closing phenylalanine or tryptophan. The order of the fields is V gene, clone size, D gene, J gene, CDR3 length, CDR3 protein, CDR3 DNA. A D gene is named only where the DNA matches it firmly. A clone size is listed for some rows: how often the clone was seen (once, few, many), or a class if it is expanded.

TRBV7-2	NA	NA	TRBJ2-5	14	CASSYWSGKETQYF	TGTGCCAGCAGCTACTGGAGCGGAAAAGAGACCCAGTACTTC
TRBV7-8	many	NA	TRBJ2-1	12	CASSETYNEQFF	TGTGCCAGCAGCGAGACGTACAATGAGCAGTTCTTC
TRBV5-1	many	NA	TRBJ1-1	14	CASSRSIGDTEAFF	TGCGCCAGCAGCCGATCTATTGGGGACACTGAAGCTTTCTTT
TRBV24-1	many	NA	TRBJ1-1	13	CATSFQANTEAFF	TGTGCCACCAGTTTTCAGGCGAACACTGAAGCTTTCTTT
TRBV6-5	many	NA	TRBJ2-7	14	CASSYYRGTYEQYF	TGTGCCAGCAGTTACTACCGGGGTACCTACGAGCAGTACTTC
TRBV11-2	NA	NA	TRBJ2-7	13	CASSPTPRGEQYF	TGTGCCAGCAGCCCCACCCCGAGGGGAGAGCAGTACTTC
TRBV24-1	few	TRBD1	TRBJ1-5	15	CATSDGTASNQPQHF	TGTGCCACCAGTGATGGGACAGCTAGCAATCAGCCCCAGCATTTT
TRBV4-2	NA	TRBD2	TRBJ2-1	17	CASSHGTSGSSYNEQFF	TGTGCCAGCAGCCACGGGACTAGCGGCAGCTCCTACAATGAGCAGTTCTTC
TRBV12-3/TRBV12-4	many	NA	TRBJ2-2	13	CASSFAPRGELFF	TGTGCCAGCAGTTTCGCACCCCGCGGGGAGCTGTTTTTT
TRBV12-3/TRBV12-4	once	TRBD2	TRBJ2-4	19	CTSSLQMWGLAGAGNIQYF	TGTACCAGCAGTTTACAAATGTGGGGTCTAGCGGGGGCTGGGAACATTCAGTACTTC
TRBV5-1	many	NA	TRBJ2-1	14	CASSWMNRDNEQFF	TGCGCCAGCAGCTGGATGAACAGGGACAATGAGCAGTTCTTC
TRBV25-1	many	TRBD2	TRBJ2-1	15	CASSELAGGGAEQFF	TGTGCCAGCAGTGAATTAGCGGGAGGGGGTGCTGAGCAGTTCTTC
TRBV4-3	many	NA	TRBJ2-7	17	CASSQDRGGGTNYEQYF	TGCGCCAGCAGCCAAGACCGGGGAGGGGGCACGAACTACGAGCAGTACTTC
TRBV30	NA	NA	TRBJ1-5	15	CAWSGPLGSNQPQHF	TGTGCCTGGAGTGGACCCCTTGGGAGCAATCAGCCCCAGCATTTT
TRBV4-1	many	TRBD1	TRBJ2-7	15	CASSLHGQGPYEQYF	TGCGCCAGCAGCCTTCATGGACAGGGCCCCTACGAGCAGTACTTC
TRBV20-1	many	TRBD2	TRBJ2-1	17	CSATGLAGGSSYNEQFF	TGCAGTGCTACGGGACTAGCGGGAGGGAGCTCCTACAATGAGCAGTTCTTC
TRBV5-5	many	NA	TRBJ1-5	14	CASSLEDRYQPQHF	TGTGCCAGCAGCTTGGAGGACAGATATCAGCCCCAGCATTTT
TRBV6-5	many	TRBD1	TRBJ2-7	16	CASRPRTGYFNYEQYF	TGTGCCAGCAGACCTCGGACAGGGTATTTTAACTACGAGCAGTACTTC
TRBV12-3/TRBV12-4	NA	TRBD2	TRBJ2-1	16	CASTMTSGKGYNEQFF	TGTGCCAGCACCATGACTAGCGGGAAAGGCTACAATGAGCAGTTCTTC
TRBV10-3	many	NA	TRBJ2-7	14	CAISGSARSYEQYF	TGTGCCATCAGTGGGAGTGCTCGATCCTACGAGCAGTACTTC
TRBV5-1	many	NA	TRBJ2-7	14	CASSLGGPPYEQYF	TGCGCCAGCAGCTTAGGGGGGCCGCCCTACGAGCAGTACTTC
TRBV19	once	NA	TRBJ1-5	15	CASSNRGAMSQPQHF	TGTGCCAGTAGTAATCGGGGGGCCATGAGTCAGCCCCAGCATTTT
TRBV5-1	many	NA	TRBJ2-7	15	CASSLGQFAANEQYF	TGCGCCAGCAGCTTGGGCCAATTCGCGGCCAACGAGCAGTACTTC
TRBV6-5	NA	TRBD2	TRBJ2-1	15	CASSYLASGGSEQFF	TGTGCCAGCAGTTACCTGGCTAGCGGGGGTAGTGAGCAGTTCTTC
TRBV24-1	many	TRBD1	TRBJ2-2	15	CATSDRDRNTGELFF	TGTGCCACCAGTGACCGGGACAGGAACACCGGGGAGCTGTTTTTT
TRBV27	many	TRBD2	TRBJ2-1	15	CASRLSGRARNEQFF	TGTGCCAGCCGACTTAGCGGGAGGGCCCGCAATGAGCAGTTCTTC
TRBV5-1	many	TRBD1	TRBJ1-4	17	CASSLRGQGASNEKLFF	TGCGCCAGCAGCTTGAGGGGACAGGGGGCTTCTAATGAAAAACTGTTTTTT
TRBV3-1	many	NA	TRBJ2-3	13	CASSQGRLGTQYF	TGTGCCAGCAGCCAAGGACGGTTGGGAACGCAGTATTTT
TRBV2	many	TRBD2	TRBJ2-1	20	CASSDLPGLAAPSSYNEQFF	TGTGCCAGCAGTGATCTCCCGGGACTAGCGGCCCCGAGCTCCTACAATGAGCAGTTCTTC
TRBV13	few	NA	TRBJ1-2	12	CASSFNGDGYTF	TGTGCCAGCAGCTTTAATGGGGATGGCTACACCTTC
TRBV5-1	NA	TRBD2	TRBJ2-1	15	CASSPGTSVSNEQFF	TGCGCCAGCAGCCCGGGGACTAGCGTTAGCAATGAGCAGTTCTTC
TRBV18	many	TRBD1	TRBJ1-2	17	CASSRDGLGQGSYGYTF	TGTGCCAGCTCGCGCGACGGGTTGGGACAGGGCAGCTATGGCTACACCTTC
TRBV12-3/TRBV12-4	many	NA	TRBJ2-7	14	CASSSPGAIHEQYF	TGTGCCAGCAGTTCCCCCGGGGCGATCCACGAGCAGTACTTC
TRBV10-3	many	NA	TRBJ2-2	15	CAHQNGQGHTGELFF	TGTGCCCATCAGAACGGTCAGGGACACACCGGGGAGCTGTTTTTT
TRBV11-3	NA	TRBD2	TRBJ2-7	15	CASSFAGTRIYEQYF	TGTGCCAGCAGCTTCGCCGGGACTAGGATTTACGAGCAGTACTTC
TRBV11-3	NA	NA	TRBJ2-1	13	CASSDEGYNEQFF	TGTGCCAGCAGCGACGAGGGGTACAATGAGCAGTTCTTC
TRBV5-6	many	NA	TRBJ2-7	13	CASRKGGVYEQYF	TGTGCCAGCAGAAAAGGGGGGGTTTACGAGCAGTACTTC
TRBV5-1	many	NA	TRBJ2-3	12	CASSLAGDTQYF	TGCGCCAGCAGCTTGGCGGGGGATACGCAGTATTTT
TRBV12-3/TRBV12-4	many	NA	TRBJ1-2	14	CASRSTGRLYGYTF	TGTGCCAGCAGATCCACAGGGCGTCTCTATGGCTACACCTTC
TRBV7-6	many	NA	TRBJ2-7	13	CASSVGPKYEQYF	TGTGCCAGCAGCGTAGGGCCCAAGTACGAGCAGTACTTC
TRBV5-1	many	NA	TRBJ1-1	13	CASSLVLNTEAFF	TGCGCCAGCAGCTTGGTTCTGAACACTGAAGCTTTCTTT
TRBV19	NA	TRBD2	TRBJ2-1	16	CASSIDLWREGLEQFF	TGTGCCAGTAGTATCGATCTTTGGCGGGAGGGCCTTGAGCAGTTCTTC
TRBV25-1	many	NA	TRBJ1-4	16	CASSGPKWGSNEKLFF	TGTGCCAGCAGTGGACCAAAGTGGGGAAGCAATGAAAAACTGTTTTTT
TRBV24-1	many	TRBD1	TRBJ2-1	15	CATSDPPGQQNEQFF	TGTGCCACCAGTGATCCCCCGGGACAGCAAAATGAGCAGTTCTTC
TRBV20-1	many	NA	TRBJ1-5	14	CSAREVRSNQPQHF	TGCAGTGCTAGAGAGGTTAGGTCCAATCAGCCCCAGCATTTT
TRBV5-1	many	NA	TRBJ1-1	15	CASSLVQGTNTEAFF	TGCGCCAGCAGCTTGGTTCAGGGGACGAACACTGAAGCTTTCTTT
TRBV6-4	many	TRBD2	TRBJ2-1	15	CASSDGTSGYNEQFF	TGTGCCAGCAGTGACGGAACTAGCGGGTACAATGAGCAGTTCTTC
TRBV25-1	many	NA	TRBJ2-2	13	CASSVSGLQDLFF	TGTGCCAGCAGTGTTTCCGGGCTTCAGGATCTGTTTTTT
TRBV12-3/TRBV12-4	many	NA	TRBJ1-5	13	CASTKYSNQPQHF	TGTGCCAGCACTAAATATAGCAATCAGCCCCAGCATTTT
TRBV5-1	few	NA	TRBJ1-2	13	CASSTTGPGGYTF	TGCGCCAGCAGCACCACAGGTCCGGGCGGCTACACCTTC
TRBV29-1	many	NA	TRBJ2-1	13	CSVRNGANNEQFF	TGCAGCGTTCGGAACGGGGCAAACAATGAGCAGTTCTTC
TRBV20-1	many	TRBD2	TRBJ2-1	18	CSARSLPLASGRYNEQFF	TGCAGTGCTAGATCCCTCCCCCTGGCTAGCGGGAGGTACAATGAGCAGTTCTTC
TRBV6-5	many	NA	TRBJ1-5	15	CASRRGDASNQPQHF	TGTGCCAGCAGGAGGGGAGATGCGAGCAATCAGCCCCAGCATTTT
TRBV11-2	many	NA	TRBJ2-7	13	CASSPGVRYEQYF	TGTGCCAGCAGCCCAGGGGTTCGCTACGAGCAGTACTTC
TRBV20-1	many	NA	TRBJ2-5	11	CSASHGETQYF	TGCAGTGCCAGCCACGGGGAGACCCAGTACTTC
TRBV5-5	many	NA	TRBJ1-6	15	CASSLEGGFNSPLHF	TGTGCCAGCAGCTTGGAGGGGGGATTTAATTCACCCCTCCACTTT
TRBV29-1	many	NA	TRBJ1-1	14	CSALGGKLNTEAFF	TGCAGCGCCCTGGGGGGGAAGTTGAACACTGAAGCTTTCTTT
TRBV12-3/TRBV12-4	few	NA	TRBJ1-1	14	CASSLLGGVTEAFF	TGTGCCAGCAGTTTACTAGGGGGTGTTACTGAAGCTTTCTTT